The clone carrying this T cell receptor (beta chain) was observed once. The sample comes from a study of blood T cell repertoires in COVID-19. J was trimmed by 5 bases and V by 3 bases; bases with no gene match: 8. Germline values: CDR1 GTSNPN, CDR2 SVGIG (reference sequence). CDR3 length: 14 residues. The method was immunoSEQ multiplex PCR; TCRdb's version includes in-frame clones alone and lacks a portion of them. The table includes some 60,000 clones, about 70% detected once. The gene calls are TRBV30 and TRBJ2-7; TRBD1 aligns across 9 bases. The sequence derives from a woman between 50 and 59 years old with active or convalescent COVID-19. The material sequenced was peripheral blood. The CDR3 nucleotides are TGTGCCTGGAGCCCGGGACAGGGATACCACGAGCAGTACTTC. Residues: CAWSPGQGYHEQYF.